The 26 T cell receptor beta chains below come from one sample, sequenced in a study of T-cell memory formation after mild COVID-19. TCRdb redid the calling of the 5' RACE reads with MiXCR, one entry per CDR3 protein. The sample gives 500,000 to 650,000 distinct CDR3 sequences, 20% to 25% of which show up once; about 8.2% is in the top ten. Sequenced material: PBMCs or a T cell subset sorted from them (not recorded which). The receptors were gathered from an adult woman who had mild COVID-19 (a few samples of this study predate the infection). Cell type and time point are not known.

This clonotype has only a few counts. The CDR3 bases are TGTGCCATCCGAGGACCCGAGGAGGCTAACTATGGCTACACCTTC. Translated: CAIRGPEEANYGYTF. The chain is built from TRBV10-3 and TRBJ1-2; D is uncertain. Per the germline V gene, CDR1 is ENHRY and CDR2 is SYGVKD. Trimming took off 8 bases at V and 0 bases at J, with 16 bases between the two ends. This CDR3 is built from 15 residues.

This chain links TRBV29-1 with TRBJ2-7; D is undetermined. Trimming removed 1 base from V and 4 bases from J, with 8 bases in between. CDR3 size: 12 residues. The V gene's germline CDR1 is SQVTM and CDR2 ANQGSEA. CDR3: CSVEGDQYEQYF. Written as DNA, the CDR3 is TGCAGCGTTGAAGGCGATCAATACGAGCAGTACTTC.

The V gene is TRBV30, the J gene TRBJ1-1; D not certain. Germline-derived CDR1 and CDR2 are GTSNPN and SVGIG (reference sequence). The V and J ends lost 4 bases and 1 base respectively, with 7 bases between them. There are 12 residues in the CDR3. CDR3 bases: TGTGCCTGGAATTTGGAGAACACTGAAGCTTTCTTT. This codes for CAWNLENTEAFF.

This clonotype was detected a few times. This chain uses TRBV27 with TRBJ2-7, with D possibly being TRBD1 or TRBD2 (5 bases each). Trimming stripped 2 bases from V and 5 bases from J, with 16 bases between. This CDR3 is 15 amino acids long. CDR1 and CDR2 (germline): MNHEY, SMNVEV (reference sequence). CDR3 bases: TGTGCCAGCAGTTTAGGGGGATTTTCCTACGACGAGCAGTACTTC. Encoded protein: CASSLGGFSYDEQYF.

The chain joins TRBV11-3 to TRBJ1-2, with a possible D match to TRBD1 (5 bases). V gave up 5 bases and J gave up 3 bases, with 25 bases separating them. Germline V gene data show CDR1 as SGHNT and CDR2 as YENEEA. This CDR3 spans 18 amino acids. CDR3 bases: TGTGCCAGCAGCATCAGGGCATCCCGACCGATGGGGGACTATGGCTACACCTTC. This sequence encodes CASSIRASRPMGDYGYTF.

There are many counts of this clonotype. The chain couples TRBV4-1 to TRBJ2-7; D remains ambiguous. Trimming stripped 1 base from V and 3 bases from J, with 7 bases between. Germline lookup yields CDR1 MGHRA and CDR2 YSYEKL. The CDR3 covers 13 residues. CDR3 residues: CASSQGLNYEQYF. For the CDR3, the DNA is TGCGCCAGCAGCCAAGGCCTCAACTACGAGCAGTACTTC.

This clonotype showed up just a few times. The gene calls are TRBV5-1 and TRBJ2-1; 13 nucleotides line up with TRBD2. From germline, CDR1 is SGHRS and CDR2 YFSETQ. The CDR3 consists of 15 residues. With 4 bases clipped from V and 4 bases from J, the junction kept 2 bases outside the gene matches. The CDR3 is CASSKLAGGYNEQFF. In nucleotides, the CDR3 is TGCGCCAGCAGCAAACTAGCGGGGGGGTACAATGAGCAGTTCTTC.

The chain couples TRBV19 to TRBJ1-5; D call uncertain. Trimming cost V 7 bases and J 4 bases, with 8 bases left between them. The CDR3 contains 12 residues. Germline loops: CDR1 LNHDA, CDR2 SQIVND (reference sequence). CDR3 amino acids: CASMWANQPQHF. CDR3 DNA: TGTGCCAGTATGTGGGCTAATCAGCCCCAGCATTTT.

The chain links TRBV7-9 to TRBJ2-2; the D gene is possibly TRBD1 (5 bases). The CDR3 consists of 15 residues. Trimming pared 5 bases from V and 5 bases from J, leaving 15 bases between. CDR1 is SEHNR, CDR2 FQNEAQ, per germline (reference sequence). The CDR3 bases are TGTGCCAGCAGCCTAAGGGGCAGGCGGACCGGGGAGCTGTTTTTT. It specifies CASSLRGRRTGELFF.

This chain uses TRBV6-6 with TRBJ2-3; D not resolved. Germline V gives CDR1 MNHNY, CDR2 SVGAGI (reference sequence). This CDR3 is built from 14 residues. The ends were cut back, 5 bases at V and 3 bases at J, with 12 bases in the middle. The CDR3 spells CASSPPSRTDTQYF. Here the CDR3 DNA reads TGTGCCAGCAGTCCGCCCAGTCGTACAGATACGCAGTATTTT.

This clonotype was found a few times. This chain links TRBV28 with TRBJ2-7; TRBD2 agrees at 9 bases. CDR1 MDHEN and CDR2 SYDVKM come from the germline V gene. This CDR3 comprises 15 residues. V trimming: 3 bases; J trimming: 0 bases; junction bases outside the gene matches: 3. CDR3 sequence (DNA): TGTGCCAGCAGTTTTTCTAGCGGGGTCTCCTACGAGCAGTACTTC. Protein sequence: CASSFSSGVSYEQYF.

This clonotype has a handful of counts. CDR3 sequence reads: CASSWKVETGPTEAFF. CDR3 nucleotide sequence: TGCGCCAGCAGCTGGAAGGTTGAGACAGGGCCCACTGAAGCTTTCTTT. V is TRBV5-1 and J is TRBJ1-1; 7 nucleotides agree with TRBD1. The CDR3 is 16 amino acids. V lost 3 bases and J lost 4; bases outside the gene matches: 12. Looked up from germline, CDR1 is SGHRS and CDR2 is YFSETQ.

This clonotype was seen many times. The chain uses TRBV5-1 and TRBJ2-7; no firm D call. The CDR3 extends over 13 amino acids. From germline, CDR1 is SGHRS and CDR2 YFSETQ. V dropped 0 bases and J dropped 2 bases, with 6 bases sitting between them. The CDR3 sequence is CASSLDRTYEQYF. In nucleotides, the CDR3 is TGCGCCAGCAGCTTGGACAGAACCTACGAGCAGTACTTC.

This chain joins TRBV6-6 and TRBJ2-1; TRBD2 aligns across 9 bases. Germline CDR1 and CDR2: MNHNY and SVGAGI (reference sequence). This CDR3 contains 15 residues. Trimming took 2 bases from V and 4 from J; bases not matched to a gene: 3. CDR3 sequence reads: CASSYMTSGYNEQFF. In DNA, the CDR3 is TGTGCCAGCAGTTACATGACTAGCGGTTACAATGAGCAGTTCTTC.

The gene calls are TRBV29-1 and TRBJ1-2; TRBD1 matches 9 bases. The germline CDR1 and CDR2 sequences are SQVTM and ANQGSEA. The CDR3 covers 11 residues. The CDR3 spells CITGGDYGYTF. The CDR3, as DNA: TGCATCACAGGGGGCGACTATGGCTACACCTTC.

V usage is TRBV4-1 and J usage is TRBJ2-3; no clear D gene. In germline, CDR1 is MGHRA, CDR2 YSYEKL. This CDR3 spans 15 amino acids. The V and J ends lost 4 bases and 2 bases respectively, with 13 bases between them. The CDR3 loop is CASSPLSQATDTQYF. Written as DNA, the CDR3 is TGCGCCAGCAGCCCCCTCTCCCAGGCCACAGATACGCAGTATTTT.

This clonotype was seen more than once but under ten times. The chain recombines TRBV7-9 with TRBJ2-1; 9 bases align to TRBD1. This CDR3 is built from 14 residues. V shed 5 bases, J shed 5 bases, and the junction held 4 bases outside the gene matches. The germline V gene has CDR1 SEHNR and CDR2 FQNEAQ (reference sequence). The CDR3 region is CASSVRTGDNEQFF. CDR3 nucleotides: TGTGCCAGCAGCGTTCGGACAGGGGACAATGAGCAGTTCTTC.

The V and J genes are TRBV21-1 and TRBJ2-2; the table's D call, TRBD1, was not checked against the DNA. TRBV21-1 is a recognized pseudogene. The CDR3 extends over 18 amino acids. The CDR3, as DNA: TGTGCCAGCAGCCCCGGGCGGGTATGGCAGAGGAACACCGGGGAGCTGTTTTTT. Protein: CASSPGRVWQRNTGELFF.

The chain couples TRBV5-4 to TRBJ2-7, with 8 bases fitting TRBD2. The CDR3 has 14 amino acids. Per the germline V gene, CDR1 is SGHNT and CDR2 is YYREEE (reference sequence). V was clipped by 4 bases and J by 2 bases; unmatched bases: 5. The CDR3, as DNA: TGTGCCAGCAGCAAGGGACTAGATACCTACGAGCAGTACTTC. It codes for CASSKGLDTYEQYF.

In its sample, this clonotype was seen a few times. The chain is built from TRBV20-1 and TRBJ2-1; 10 bases are a match to TRBD1. Germline V lookup: CDR1 DFQATT, CDR2 SNEGSKA (reference sequence). After removal of 3 bases from V and 8 bases from J, the junction contained 4 bases not matched to a gene. CDR3 length: 13 residues. The CDR3 nucleotides are TGCAGTGCTAGGACAGGGGGCCTCTATGAGCAGTTCTTC. It yields the protein CSARTGGLYEQFF.

The table lists this clonotype with many counts. The chain links TRBV24-1 to TRBJ1-2; weak D call: TRBD1 (6 bases). CDR3 length equals 14 residues. V was clipped by 1 base and J by 4 bases, with 9 bases between them. Germline V CDR1 and CDR2: KGHDR, SFDVKD. In DNA, the CDR3 is TGTGCCACCAGTGATTTCGAGGACAGCTATGGCTACACCTTC. Encoded protein: CATSDFEDSYGYTF.

This clonotype was picked up a small number of times. This chain connects TRBV12-3 or TRBV12-4 to TRBJ1-1; TRBD1 is a possible D gene (6 bases). This CDR3 is 15 amino acids long. The V and J ends lost 2 bases and 5 bases respectively, with 15 bases between them. CDR3: CASSLLQGRLTEAFF. For the CDR3, the DNA is TGTGCCAGCAGTTTACTACAGGGACGGTTAACTGAAGCTTTCTTT.

The chain recombines TRBV6-1 with TRBJ2-7; 9 bases align to TRBD2. J lost 0 bases, V lost 2 bases, and 11 bases had no gene match. Germline lookup yields CDR1 MNHNS and CDR2 SASEGT. The CDR3 is 18 residues long. As DNA, the CDR3 is TGTGCCAGCAGTGAACGGGTTAGCGGGGGCTTCTTCTCCTACGAGCAGTACTTC. This encodes CASSERVSGGFFSYEQYF.

This chain uses TRBV3-1 with TRBJ1-6; D remains unclear. From germline, CDR1 is LGHDT and CDR2 YNNKEL (reference sequence). V was trimmed by 4 bases and J by 6 bases, leaving 10 bases between them. The CDR3 runs to 14 residues. The CDR3 loop is CASSPRSPNSPLHF. CDR3 coding DNA: TGTGCCAGCAGCCCGCGAAGTCCTAATTCACCCCTCCACTTT.

This clonotype was recorded only once. The chain links TRBV14 to TRBJ2-5; a weak D match, TRBD1 (6 bases). The CDR3 loop spans 15 amino acids. Trimming cost V 1 base and J 4 bases, with 13 bases left between them. Germline V lookup: CDR1 SGHDN, CDR2 FVKESK. The CDR3 protein is CASSQVLGGGETQYF. The CDR3 DNA is TGTGCCAGCAGCCAAGTCCTTGGGGGCGGAGAGACCCAGTACTTC.

This clonotype has just a few counts. This sequence joins TRBV7-3 and TRBJ2-3, with TRBD1 matching 10 bases. This CDR3 contains 17 residues. The germline V gene has CDR1 SGHTA and CDR2 FQGTGA. V lost 5 bases and J lost 6; bases outside the gene matches: 14. Here the CDR3 reads CASSPVGPGQGIDTQYF. CDR3 bases: TGTGCCAGCAGCCCAGTAGGTCCGGGACAGGGGATCGATACGCAGTATTTT.